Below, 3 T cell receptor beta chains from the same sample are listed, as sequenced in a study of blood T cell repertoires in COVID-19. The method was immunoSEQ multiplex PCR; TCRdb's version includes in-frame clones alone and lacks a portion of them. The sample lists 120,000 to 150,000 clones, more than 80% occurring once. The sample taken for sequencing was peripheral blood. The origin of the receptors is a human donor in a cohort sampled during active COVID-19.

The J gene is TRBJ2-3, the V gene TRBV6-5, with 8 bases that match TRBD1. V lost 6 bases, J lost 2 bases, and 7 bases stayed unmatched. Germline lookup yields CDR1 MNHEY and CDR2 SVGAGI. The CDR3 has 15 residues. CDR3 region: CASSPRTGFTDTQYF. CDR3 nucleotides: TGTGCCAGCAGCCCCCGGACAGGGTTCACAGATACGCAGTATTTT.

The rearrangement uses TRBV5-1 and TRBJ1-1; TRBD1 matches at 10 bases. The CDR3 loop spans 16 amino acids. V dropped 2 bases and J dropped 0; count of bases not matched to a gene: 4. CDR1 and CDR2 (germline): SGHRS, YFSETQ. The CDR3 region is CASSFDRGHMNTEAFF. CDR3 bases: TGCGCCAGCAGCTTTGACAGGGGGCACATGAACACTGAAGCTTTCTTT. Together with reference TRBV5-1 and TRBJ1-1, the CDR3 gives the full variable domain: KAGVTQTPRYLIKTRGQQVTLSCSPISGHRSVSWYQQTPGQGLQFLFEYFSETQRNKGNFPGRFSGRQFSNSRSEMNVSTLELGDSALYLCASSFDRGHMNTEAFFGQGTRLTVV.

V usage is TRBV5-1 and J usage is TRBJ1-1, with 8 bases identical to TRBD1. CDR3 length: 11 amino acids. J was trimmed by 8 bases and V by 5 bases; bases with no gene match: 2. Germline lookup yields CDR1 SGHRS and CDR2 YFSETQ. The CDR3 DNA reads TGCGCCAGCAGTAGGACAGGGGAAGCTTTCTTT. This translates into CASSRTGEAFF.